This T cell receptor (beta chain) was captured by sequencing in a study of shared clonotypes between healthy human individuals. Assay: immunoSEQ multiplex PCR; the TCRdb copy retains only in-frame clones and omits some. The table has 1.5 million to 2.5 million clones, approximately 94% seen once. CD45RO-negative, CCR7-selected cells formed the naive CD8 fraction, which excluded terminally differentiated effector memory CD45RA+ cells. CDR1 and CDR2 from the germline V gene are LGHNA and YSLEER. With 2 bases removed from V and 10 bases from J, the gap between germline ends came to 14 bases. CDR3 length: 13 amino acids.

The J gene is TRBJ1-1, the V gene TRBV4-3, with a tentative D call TRBD1 (6 bases). The clonotype originates from a man younger than 35 in good health. The sample consisted of naive CD8+ T cells sorted from blood. The CDR3 protein is CASSQLTGGLAFF. The CDR3 bases are TGCGCCAGCAGCCAACTGACAGGAGGTTTAGCTTTCTTT.